The 18 T cell receptor beta chains in this list originate from one sample, sequenced in a study of cytomegalovirus exposure and HLA in healthy donors. Amplification used 60 Vbeta primers and 13 Jbeta primers. TCRdb keeps only in-frame clones here, not all; method: immunoSEQ multiplex PCR. The sample lists 130,000 or so clones, around 66% occurring once. Sequenced sample: PBMCs. The receptors come from a man in his late teens or twenties in good health and CMV-seronegative.

V gene TRBV15 combines with J gene TRBJ2-2; 13 nucleotides agree with TRBD2. The CDR3 length is 19 residues. Germline CDR1 and CDR2: LNHNV and YYDKDF (reference sequence). J lost 3 bases, V lost 0 bases, and 7 bases had no gene match. CDR3 coding DNA: TGTGCCACCAGCAGAGATTTCAGGACTAGCGGGAGTTACACCGGGGAGCTGTTTTTT. This codes for CATSRDFRTSGSYTGELFF. The full variable domain, with the rest looked up from reference TRBV15 and TRBJ2-2, is DAMVIQNPRYQVTQFGKPVTLSCSQTLNHNVMYWYQQKSSQAPKLLFHYYDKDFNNEADTPDNFQSRRPNTSFCFLDIRSPGLGDTAMYLCATSRDFRTSGSYTGELFFGEGSRLTVL.

The chain carries TRBV20-1 and TRBJ2-5, with no clear D. The J call is doubtful: the DNA matches TRBJ2-7 better. The CDR3 is 10 amino acids. Germline V gene sequence: CDR1 DFQATT, CDR2 SNEGSKA (reference sequence). CDR3 coding DNA: TGCAGTGCACGCCCCTACGAGCAGTACTTC. Protein: CSARPYEQYF.

The chain uses TRBV4-1 and TRBJ2-3; D possibly corresponds to TRBD2 (5 bases). In germline, CDR1 is MGHRA, CDR2 YSYEKL. With 0 bases removed from V and 3 bases from J, the gap between germline ends came to 10 bases. The CDR3 contains 15 residues. The CDR3 reads CASSQEIQRTDTQYF. The DNA of the CDR3 is TGCGCCAGCAGCCAAGAAATCCAGCGGACAGATACGCAGTATTTT.

The chain has TRBV14 and TRBJ1-1; 8 nucleotides agree with TRBD1. V was clipped by 4 bases and J by 4 bases; unmatched bases: 5. Germline-derived CDR1 and CDR2 are SGHDN and FVKESK. The CDR3 is made up of 14 amino acids. The CDR3 loop reads CASSPDRAGTEAFF. CDR3 in DNA: TGTGCCAGCAGCCCGGACAGGGCGGGCACTGAAGCTTTCTTT.

As DNA, the CDR3 is TGCAGCGTCGGGCAAGGGGCCTCAACTAATGAAAAACTGTTTTTT. Its translation: CSVGQGASTNEKLFF. The chain links TRBV29-1 to TRBJ1-4; D perhaps matches TRBD1 (5 bases). Trimming removed 6 bases at V and 0 bases at J, with 14 bases between. CDR3 length equals 15 residues. The germline CDR1 and CDR2 sequences are SQVTM and ANQGSEA.

The J gene is TRBJ1-1, the V gene TRBV19, with D perhaps TRBD1 (6 bases). Between the trimmed V and J ends, which lost 7 bases and 2 bases, there was a span of 17 bases. The CDR3 has 15 amino acids. Germline-derived CDR1 and CDR2 are LNHDA and SQIVND (reference sequence). The CDR3 DNA follows: TGTGCCAGTAATCCCAGGACAGATCCCAACACTGAAGCTTTCTTT. Encoded protein: CASNPRTDPNTEAFF.

V and J are TRBV6-1 and TRBJ1-5, with a weak D call TRBD1 (5 bases). The CDR3 spans 15 residues. With 0 bases removed from V and 3 bases from J, the gap between germline ends came to 9 bases. CDR1 and CDR2 from the germline V gene are MNHNS and SASEGT. CDR3 DNA: TGTGCCAGCAGTGAAGCAGCAGGGTACAATCAGCCCCAGCATTTT. Protein sequence: CASSEAAGYNQPQHF.

The V gene is TRBV7-2, the J gene TRBJ2-2; TRBD2 is a possible D gene (6 bases). The ends were cut back, 8 bases at V and 0 bases at J, with 13 bases in the middle. Germline V lookup: CDR1 SGHTA, CDR2 FQGNSA. The CDR3 spans 15 residues. This CDR3 is CASDSSVANTGELFF. The CDR3 nucleotides read TGTGCCAGCGACTCTAGCGTAGCGAACACCGGGGAGCTGTTTTTT.

The chain carries TRBV5-1 and TRBJ1-4; perhaps TRBD1 as D (5 bases). Germline V gene lookup returns CDR1 SGHRS and CDR2 YFSETQ. The CDR3 has 15 residues. V was clipped by 0 bases and J by 8 bases, with 14 bases between them. The CDR3 coding sequence is TGCGCCAGCAGCTTGGCAGGTCAGGGCCGGGAAAAACTGTTTTTT. Protein sequence: CASSLAGQGREKLFF.

This rearrangement joins TRBV29-1 to TRBJ1-4; tentatively, D is TRBD1 (6 bases). Germline CDR1 and CDR2: SQVTM and ANQGSEA. V was clipped by 7 bases and J by 10 bases, with 19 bases between them. The CDR3 consists of 13 residues. CDR3 in amino acids: CSAKSGRGGKLFF. DNA of the CDR3: TGCAGCGCGAAATCGGGCAGAGGGGGAAAACTGTTTTTT.

This chain connects TRBV7-2 to TRBJ1-1; 9 bases fit TRBD1. The germline V gene has CDR1 SGHTA and CDR2 FQGNSA. V shed 4 bases and J 1 base; nucleotides not matched to a gene: 16. The CDR3 is 19 amino acids. The CDR3 sequence: CASSSNNFGTGLGNTEAFF. The CDR3 nucleotides read TGTGCCAGCAGCTCAAACAATTTCGGGACAGGGTTAGGGAACACTGAAGCTTTCTTT. The whole variable domain, remainder taken from reference TRBV7-2 and TRBJ1-1, is GAGVSQSPSNKVTEKGKDVELRCDPISGHTALYWYRQSLGQGLEFLIYFQGNSAPDKSGLPSDRFSAERTGGSVSTLTIQRTQQEDSAVYLCASSSNNFGTGLGNTEAFFGQGTRLTVV.

This clone was picked up a small number of times. The chain has TRBV28 and TRBJ1-2; a weak D match, TRBD1 (5 bases). In germline, CDR1 is MDHEN, CDR2 SYDVKM. The CDR3 length is 13 residues. V was pared by 2 bases and J by 7 bases, with 11 bases between. The CDR3 loop reads CASSLSRAGGYTF. CDR3 bases: TGTGCCAGCAGTTTAAGCAGGGCCGGTGGCTACACCTTC.

In its sample, this clone was seen a few times. The V and J genes are TRBV5-1 and TRBJ1-2, with a tentative D call TRBD1 (5 bases). CDR1 and CDR2 (germline): SGHRS, YFSETQ. The CDR3 covers 14 residues. Trimming cost V 0 bases and J 7 bases, with 13 bases left between them. In nucleotides, the CDR3 is TGCGCCAGCAGCTTGGGGCGACAGATTGGTGGCTACACCTTC. Its translation: CASSLGRQIGGYTF. The whole variable domain, remainder taken from reference TRBV5-1 and TRBJ1-2, is KAGVTQTPRYLIKTRGQQVTLSCSPISGHRSVSWYQQTPGQGLQFLFEYFSETQRNKGNFPGRFSGRQFSNSRSEMNVSTLELGDSALYLCASSLGRQIGGYTFGSGTRLTVV.

The rearrangement joins TRBV19 to TRBJ2-2, with 13 bases that match TRBD2. This CDR3 region has 16 residues. The V gene end was trimmed by 6 bases and the J gene end by 5 bases; junction bases not matched to a gene: 6. Germline V gene lookup returns CDR1 LNHDA and CDR2 SQIVND (reference sequence). This CDR3 is CASRRTSGSLTGELFF. As DNA, the CDR3 is TGTGCCAGTAGGCGGACTAGCGGGAGCTTGACCGGGGAGCTGTTTTTT. The full variable domain, rest sourced from reference TRBV19 and TRBJ2-2, is DGGITQSPKYLFRKEGQNVTLSCEQNLNHDAMYWYRQDPGQGLRLIYYSQIVNDFQKGDIAEGYSVSREKKESFPLTVTSAQKNPTAFYLCASRRTSGSLTGELFFGEGSRLTVL.

The chain employs TRBV14 and TRBJ2-1, with D uncertain. Trimming pared 4 bases from V and 4 bases from J, leaving 5 bases between. CDR1 is SGHDN and CDR2 is FVKESK in the germline V gene. The CDR3 has 12 residues. The CDR3: CASSPSYNEQFF. For the CDR3, the DNA is TGTGCCAGCAGCCCATCATACAATGAGCAGTTCTTC.

This clone turned up a few times. J is TRBJ2-4 and V is TRBV7-2; TRBD1 matches 8 bases. Unmatched junction bases numbered 14, after V lost 4 bases and J lost 6 bases. The CDR3 consists of 17 residues. Looked up from germline, CDR1 is SGHTA and CDR2 is FQGNSA. CDR3 sequence: CASSWGHQGARGNIQYF. The CDR3, as DNA: TGTGCCAGCAGCTGGGGACATCAGGGGGCGCGGGGAAACATTCAGTACTTC.

This rearrangement joins TRBV19 to TRBJ2-7; TRBD2 aligns across 13 bases. The V gene's germline CDR1 is LNHDA and CDR2 SQIVND (reference sequence). This CDR3 has 17 amino acids. The V and J ends lost 3 bases and 7 bases, in that order; junction bases with no gene match: 12. CDR3 sequence (DNA): TGTGCCAGTAGTATGGTGACTAGCGGGGGGTCCCCTCGGGAGCAGTACTTC. Its translation: CASSMVTSGGSPREQYF.

The chain carries TRBV6-4 and TRBJ2-5; 11 bases align to TRBD2. Germline assignment: CDR1 MRHNA and CDR2 SNTAGT. Losses at the gene ends were 2 bases for V and 2 bases for J; bases not matched to a gene: 1. The CDR3 consists of 15 residues. The chain's CDR3 is CASSDVAGGQETQYF. DNA for the CDR3: TGTGCCAGCAGTGACGTAGCGGGGGGGCAAGAGACCCAGTACTTC.